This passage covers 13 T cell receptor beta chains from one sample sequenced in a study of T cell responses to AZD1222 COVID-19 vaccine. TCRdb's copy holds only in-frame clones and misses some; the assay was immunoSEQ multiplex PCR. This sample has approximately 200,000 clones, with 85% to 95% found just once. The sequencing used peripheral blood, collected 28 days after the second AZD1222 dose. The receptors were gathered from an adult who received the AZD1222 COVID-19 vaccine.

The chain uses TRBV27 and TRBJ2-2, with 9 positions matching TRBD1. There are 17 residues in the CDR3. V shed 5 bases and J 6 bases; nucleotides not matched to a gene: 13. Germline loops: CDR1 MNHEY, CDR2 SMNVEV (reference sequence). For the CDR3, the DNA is TGTGCCAGCAGTCCTCGCTCGGACAGGGGTTGGTCCGGGGAGCTGTTTTTT. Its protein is CASSPRSDRGWSGELFF.

CDR3 nucleotide sequence: TGCGCCAGCAGCTTGGCGCGGTCTTCTAATGAAAAACTGTTTTTT. Translating gives CASSLARSSNEKLFF. This chain links TRBV5-1 with TRBJ1-4; D gene unclear. This CDR3 is built from 15 residues. V was clipped by 0 bases and J by 3 bases, with 9 bases between them. CDR1 is SGHRS, CDR2 YFSETQ, per germline.

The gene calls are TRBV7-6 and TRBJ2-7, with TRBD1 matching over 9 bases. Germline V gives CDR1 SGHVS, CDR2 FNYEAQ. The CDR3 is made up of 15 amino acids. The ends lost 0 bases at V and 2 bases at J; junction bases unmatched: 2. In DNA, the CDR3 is TGTGCCAGCAGCTTAGCGGACAGGGGAACCTACGAGCAGTACTTC. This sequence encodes CASSLADRGTYEQYF.

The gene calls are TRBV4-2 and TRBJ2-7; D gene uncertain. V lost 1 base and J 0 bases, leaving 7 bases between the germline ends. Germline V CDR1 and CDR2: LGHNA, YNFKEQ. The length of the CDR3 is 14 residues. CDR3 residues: CASSQGSSSYEQYF. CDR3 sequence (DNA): TGTGCCAGCAGCCAAGGTTCCAGCTCCTACGAGCAGTACTTC.

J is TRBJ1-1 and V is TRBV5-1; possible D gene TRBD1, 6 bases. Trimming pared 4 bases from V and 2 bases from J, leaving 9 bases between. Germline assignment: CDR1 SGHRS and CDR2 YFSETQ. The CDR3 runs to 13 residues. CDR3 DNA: TGCGCCAGCAGCCGACAGGACAACACTGAAGCTTTCTTT. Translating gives CASSRQDNTEAFF.

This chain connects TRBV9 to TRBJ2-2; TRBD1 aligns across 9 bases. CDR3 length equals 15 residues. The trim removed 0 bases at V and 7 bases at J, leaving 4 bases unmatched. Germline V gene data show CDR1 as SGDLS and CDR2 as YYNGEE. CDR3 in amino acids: CASSVGDRVIGELFF. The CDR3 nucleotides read TGTGCCAGCAGCGTAGGGGACAGGGTGATCGGGGAGCTGTTTTTT.

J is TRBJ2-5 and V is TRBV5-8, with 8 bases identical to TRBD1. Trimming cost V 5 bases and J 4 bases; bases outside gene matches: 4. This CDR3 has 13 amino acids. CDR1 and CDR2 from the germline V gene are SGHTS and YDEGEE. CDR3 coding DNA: TGTGCCAGCAGACTGACAGGGGTAGAGACCCAGTACTTC. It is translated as CASRLTGVETQYF.

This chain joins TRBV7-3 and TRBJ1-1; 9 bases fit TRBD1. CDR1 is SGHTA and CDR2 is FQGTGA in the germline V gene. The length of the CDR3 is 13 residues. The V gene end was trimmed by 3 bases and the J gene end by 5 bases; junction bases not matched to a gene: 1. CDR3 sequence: CASSFDRGTEAFF. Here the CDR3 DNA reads TGTGCCAGCAGCTTCGACAGGGGGACTGAAGCTTTCTTT.

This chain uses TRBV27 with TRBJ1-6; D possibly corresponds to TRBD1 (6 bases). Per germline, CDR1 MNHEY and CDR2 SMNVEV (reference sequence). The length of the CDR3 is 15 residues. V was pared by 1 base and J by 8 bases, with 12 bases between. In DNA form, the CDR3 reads TGTGCCAGCAGTTTATTGGGGGGCGTCTATTCACCCCTCCACTTT. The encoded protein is CASSLLGGVYSPLHF.

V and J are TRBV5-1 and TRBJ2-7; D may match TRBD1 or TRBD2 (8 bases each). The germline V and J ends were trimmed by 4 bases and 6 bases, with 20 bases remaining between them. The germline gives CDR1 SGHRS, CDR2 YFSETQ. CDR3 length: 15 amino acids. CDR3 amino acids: CASSREGQANFEQYF. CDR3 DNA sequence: TGCGCCAGCAGCCGGGAGGGACAGGCGAATTTCGAGCAGTACTTC.

The CDR3 bases are TGTGCCAGCAGCGGACAGGCCGGCGGGGAGCTGTTTTTT. Protein product: CASSGQAGGELFF. The V gene is TRBV6-5, the J gene TRBJ2-2; 7 bases match TRBD1. V was clipped by 6 bases and J by 7 bases; unmatched bases: 5. Germline-derived CDR1 and CDR2 are MNHEY and SVGAGI. The CDR3 spans 13 residues.

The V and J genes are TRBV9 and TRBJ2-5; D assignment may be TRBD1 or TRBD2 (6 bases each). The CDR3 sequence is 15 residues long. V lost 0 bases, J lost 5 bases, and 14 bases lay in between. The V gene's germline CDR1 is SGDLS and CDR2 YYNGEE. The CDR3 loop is CASSVAGASGETQYF. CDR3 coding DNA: TGTGCCAGCAGCGTAGCGGGGGCTTCTGGGGAGACCCAGTACTTC.

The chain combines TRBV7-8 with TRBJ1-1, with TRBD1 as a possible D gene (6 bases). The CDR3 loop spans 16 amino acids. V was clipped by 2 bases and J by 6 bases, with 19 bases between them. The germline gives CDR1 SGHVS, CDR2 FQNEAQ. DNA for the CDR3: TGTGCCAGCAGCTTAAGGAATTGGGGGGCGTCCGCTGAAGCTTTCTTT. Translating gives CASSLRNWGASAEAFF.